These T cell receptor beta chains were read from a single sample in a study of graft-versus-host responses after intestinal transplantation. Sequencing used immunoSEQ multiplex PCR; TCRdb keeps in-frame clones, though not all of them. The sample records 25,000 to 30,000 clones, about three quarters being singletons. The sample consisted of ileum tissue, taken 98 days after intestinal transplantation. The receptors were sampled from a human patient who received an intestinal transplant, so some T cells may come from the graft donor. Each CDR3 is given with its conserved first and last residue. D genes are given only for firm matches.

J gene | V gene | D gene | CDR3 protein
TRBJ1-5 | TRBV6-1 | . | CASRLFNSNQPQHF
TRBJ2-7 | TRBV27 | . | CASSLAGRGAYEQYF
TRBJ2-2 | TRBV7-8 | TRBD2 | CASIAGGHKTGELFF
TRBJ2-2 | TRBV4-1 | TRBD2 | CASSQGSAGGGTGELFF
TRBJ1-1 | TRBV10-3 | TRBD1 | CAISDPDRNFEAFF
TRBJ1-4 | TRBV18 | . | CASSAEEKLFF
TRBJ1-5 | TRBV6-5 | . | CASSYSWNSNQPQHF
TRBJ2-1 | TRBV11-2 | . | CASSLTPDEQFF
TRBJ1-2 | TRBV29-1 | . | CSVESGASYGYTF
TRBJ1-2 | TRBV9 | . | CASSVEGGPISSRYGYTF
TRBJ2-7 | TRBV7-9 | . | CASSFQERGYEQYF
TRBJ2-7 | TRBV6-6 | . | CASSARLQTYEQYF
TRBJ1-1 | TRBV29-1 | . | CSVDGQAGRFEAFF
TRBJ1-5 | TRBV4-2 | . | CASSGGWANSNQPQHF
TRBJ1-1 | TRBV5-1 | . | CASSFFGVDVVYTEAFF
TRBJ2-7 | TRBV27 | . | CASSLSRDSYEQYF
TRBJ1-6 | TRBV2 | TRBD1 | CASSLGGPHNSPLHF
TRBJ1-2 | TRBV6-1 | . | CAKTQTKEANYGYTF
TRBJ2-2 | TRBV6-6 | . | CASSYNPGAGELFF
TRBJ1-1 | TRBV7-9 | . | CASTNPGDTEAFF
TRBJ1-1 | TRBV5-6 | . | CASSFTTGYTEAFF
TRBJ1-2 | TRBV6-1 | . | CASRYTALGYTF
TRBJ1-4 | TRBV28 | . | CASSFGGKNEKLFF
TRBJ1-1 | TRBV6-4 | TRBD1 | CASQGTATSEAFF
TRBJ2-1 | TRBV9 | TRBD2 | CASSVRGAGGPFSEQFF
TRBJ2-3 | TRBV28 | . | CASSPRPGALLLSSTDTQYF
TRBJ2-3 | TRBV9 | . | CASSVERGAPGDTQYF
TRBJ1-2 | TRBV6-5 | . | CASSHGGRYGYTF
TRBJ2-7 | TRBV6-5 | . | CASSYSAQGYEQYF
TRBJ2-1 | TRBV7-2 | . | CASSTTPGEQFF
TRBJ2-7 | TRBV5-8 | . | CASSLNEQYF
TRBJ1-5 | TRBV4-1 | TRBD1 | CASSQEETGGIRPQHF
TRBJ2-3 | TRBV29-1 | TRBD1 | CSVVDRVPDTQYF
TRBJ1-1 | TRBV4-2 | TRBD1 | CASSPSDRFEQSSSPQAFF
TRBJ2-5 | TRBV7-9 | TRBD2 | CASSPLLAGGPKTQYF
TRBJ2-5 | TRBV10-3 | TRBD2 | CAISATTGLARAWQETQYF
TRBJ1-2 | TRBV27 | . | CASSLEGSNYGYTF
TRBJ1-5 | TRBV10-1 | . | CASSDSGQPQHF
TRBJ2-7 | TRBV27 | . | CASSATAAYEQYF
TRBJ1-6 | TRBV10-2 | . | CASSERTLSSSPLHF
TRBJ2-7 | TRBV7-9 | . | CASSLEGGYEQYF
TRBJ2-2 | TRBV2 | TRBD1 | CASPTGAANTGELFF
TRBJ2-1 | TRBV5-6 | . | CASSSRFLYNEQFF
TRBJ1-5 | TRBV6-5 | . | CASSDTAGYQPQHF
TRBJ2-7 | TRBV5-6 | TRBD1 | CASSWTGAASYEQYF
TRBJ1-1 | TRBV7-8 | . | CASSLVFGTGGTEAFF
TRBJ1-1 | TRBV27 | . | CASSPVRYRGGEAFF
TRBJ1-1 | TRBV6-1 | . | CASSERGMNTEAFF
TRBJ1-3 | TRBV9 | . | CASSPRQASGNTIYF
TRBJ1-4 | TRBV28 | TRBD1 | CASSEGQANEKLFF
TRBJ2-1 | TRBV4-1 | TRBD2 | CASSQVSSGGYNEQFF
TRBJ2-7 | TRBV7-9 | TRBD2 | CASSLATSGGAYEQYF
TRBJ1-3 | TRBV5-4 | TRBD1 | CASSFTGGPPTGNTIYF